Here is one TCR beta chain with its context. Its antigen remains unidentified. Treatment described: approximately nine-day PBMC culture with coronavirus spike peptide pools or control peptides (ViraFEST assay). Trimming stripped 2 bases from V and 1 base from J, with 10 bases between. Germline V gene data show CDR1 as SGHRS and CDR2 as YFSETQ. This CDR3 comprises 14 residues. This specimen comes from a study of vaccination and CD4 T cells after COVID-19. In the study overall: In the convalescent group, nasal swab PCR was SARS-CoV-2 positive; fewer than ten cases were mild and one severe. It was a median about 92 days after diagnosis, with a range of 35 to 161, that post-COVID samples were drawn.

An Oncomine TCR Beta short-read assay was used to sequence the DNA from cultured CD4+ T cells. TCRdb re-called the PCR reads with MiXCR, one entry per CDR3 protein. This table holds under 20,000 distinct CDR3 sequences, around 44% found once. Sequences were obtained from CD4+ T cells from blood, cultured in vitro. This receptor was identified in a human donor who had recovered from COVID-19. The rearrangement links TRBV5-1 to TRBJ2-7; D may be TRBD2 (6 bases). This CDR3 is CASSFGTLSYEQYF. CDR3 sequence (DNA): TGCGCCAGCAGCTTCGGGACTTTATCCTACGAGCAGTACTTC.